This passage covers 25 T cell receptor beta chains from one sample sequenced in a study of shared clonotypes between healthy human individuals. Sequencing was performed with immunoSEQ multiplex PCR; in TCRdb, only in-frame clones are kept and a portion is missing. Among about 2.4 million clones listed, 80% to 95% were seen once. The sample comprised naive CD4+ T cells from PBMCs. As to subset: CD45RA+ positively selected. These receptors were taken from a man between 18 and 29 years old in good health. Some clones in this sample may be carry-over from other donors' samples.

V and J are TRBV6-6 and TRBJ2-7, with TRBD2 identical over 9 bases. Germline trimming cut 0 bases from V and 4 bases from J; bases unmatched to any gene: 7. Germline values: CDR1 MNHNY, CDR2 SVGAGI (reference sequence). The CDR3 is 16 amino acids. CDR3 protein: CASSYSRLAGTYEQYF. The CDR3 DNA sequence: TGTGCCAGCAGTTACTCTCGGCTAGCGGGAACATACGAGCAGTACTTC.

The chain has TRBV7-3 and TRBJ2-3; 14 nucleotides line up with TRBD2. V was pared by 5 bases and J by 4 bases, with 5 bases of the junction left unmatched. The CDR3 contains 16 residues. Germline V gene sequence: CDR1 SGHTA, CDR2 FQGTGA. The CDR3 DNA reads TGTGCCAGCAGCCCCCGACTAGCGGGAGGGGCAGATACGCAGTATTTT. Translation gives CASSPRLAGGADTQYF.

This chain joins TRBV5-1 and TRBJ2-1, with 7 bases fitting TRBD1. V lost 0 bases to trimming and J lost 5 bases; unmatched junction nucleotides: 5. The CDR3 sequence is 15 residues long. The germline CDR1 and CDR2 sequences are SGHRS and YFSETQ. The CDR3 bases are TGCGCCAGCAGCTTGGCAGGACAGGTCGACAATGAGCAGTTCTTC. Its protein product is CASSLAGQVDNEQFF.

V is TRBV6-1 and J is TRBJ2-2; tentative D call: TRBD1 (6 bases). The CDR3 spans 14 residues. Per the germline V gene, CDR1 is MNHNS and CDR2 is SASEGT. Trimming pared 6 bases from V and 3 bases from J, leaving 11 bases between. Here the CDR3 reads CASSSRGYTGELFF. The CDR3 DNA follows: TGTGCCAGCAGCTCCAGGGGCTACACCGGGGAGCTGTTTTTT.

The rearrangement links TRBV28 to TRBJ1-1; no clear D. CDR1 is MDHEN, CDR2 SYDVKM, per germline. CDR3 length equals 15 residues. Deletions cut 4 bases from V and 4 bases from J, with 16 bases between. The CDR3 sequence: CASSSRSSPGTEAFF. The CDR3 nucleotides are TGTGCCAGCAGTTCCCGATCCTCGCCGGGCACTGAAGCTTTCTTT.

This sequence joins TRBV5-4 and TRBJ2-6; tentative D call: TRBD2 (6 bases). In germline, CDR1 is SGHNT, CDR2 YYREEE (reference sequence). The CDR3 has 18 residues. The V gene lost 6 bases and the J gene lost 2 bases, with 21 bases spanning the gap. The CDR3 loop is CASNLGGRVFAGANVLTF. The DNA of the CDR3 is TGTGCCAGCAATTTGGGGGGAAGGGTATTTGCTGGGGCCAACGTCCTGACTTTC. Complete variable domain (other parts from reference TRBV5-4 and TRBJ2-6): ETGVTQSPTHLIKTRGQQVTLRCSSQSGHNTVSWYQQALGQGPQFIFQYYREEENGRGNFPPRFSGLQFPNYSSELNVNALELDDSALYLCASNLGGRVFAGANVLTFGAGSRLTVL.

The rearrangement uses TRBV10-3 and TRBJ2-7, with D perhaps given as TRBD1 or TRBD2 (5 bases each). Per the germline V gene, CDR1 is ENHRY and CDR2 is SYGVKD. The CDR3 is made up of 16 amino acids. The V end was cut by 1 base, the J end by 2 bases, with 15 bases between. This chain's CDR3 is CAISEWGGLDAYEQYF. The CDR3 DNA reads TGTGCCATCAGTGAGTGGGGCGGGTTAGACGCCTACGAGCAGTACTTC.

The V and J genes are TRBV7-2 and TRBJ1-1; no clear D gene. Germline V CDR1 and CDR2: SGHTA, FQGNSA. This CDR3 comprises 14 residues. Trimming removed 1 base from V and 1 base from J, with 7 bases in between. Here the CDR3 DNA reads TGTGCCAGCAGCTTAGACGCGGCGAACACTGAAGCTTTCTTT. Protein: CASSLDAANTEAFF.

The chain links TRBV7-9 to TRBJ1-1; 7 bases align to TRBD1. V lost 5 bases, J lost 1 base, and 1 base stayed unmatched. CDR3 length: 13 residues. The germline V gene has CDR1 SEHNR and CDR2 FQNEAQ (reference sequence). DNA for the CDR3: TGTGCCAGCAGCCGGGACAGGAACACTGAAGCTTTCTTT. Translated: CASSRDRNTEAFF. Using reference TRBV7-9 and TRBJ1-1 for the parts outside the CDR3, the full variable domain is DTGVSQNPRHKITKRGQNVTFRCDPISEHNRLYWYRQTLGQGPEFLTYFQNEAQLEKSRLLSDRFSAERPKGSFSTLEIQRTEQGDSAMYLCASSRDRNTEAFFGQGTRLTVV.

V is TRBV6-1 and J is TRBJ1-5, with a possible D match to TRBD1 (5 bases). Trimming stripped 6 bases from V and 2 bases from J, with 8 bases between. CDR3 length equals 13 residues. In germline, CDR1 is MNHNS, CDR2 SASEGT. The CDR3 DNA reads as TGTGCCAGCAGACTCAGGGGCAATCAGCCCCAGCATTTT. Translation: CASRLRGNQPQHF.

This chain joins TRBV6-1 and TRBJ1-1; no definite D call. Between the trimmed V and J ends, which lost 4 bases and 0 bases, there was a span of 18 bases. Germline lookup yields CDR1 MNHNS and CDR2 SASEGT. CDR3 length equals 17 residues. CDR3 bases: TGTGCCAGCAGTGTGTCGCAGGCCCAACTGATGAACACTGAAGCTTTCTTT. Its translation is CASSVSQAQLMNTEAFF.

This clone was seen once. The chain couples TRBV5-1 to TRBJ2-7, with D maybe TRBD2 (6 bases). This CDR3 region has 13 residues. CDR1 SGHRS and CDR2 YFSETQ come from the germline V gene. V gave up 0 bases and J gave up 7 bases, with 11 bases separating them. CDR3 sequence (DNA): TGCGCCAGCAGCTTGGTTATCGGACTAGAGCAGTACTTC. It yields the protein CASSLVIGLEQYF.

The sample holds one count of this clone. Germline and junction disagree at one end, which may indicate a read error. The chain couples TRBV30 to TRBJ2-1; D perhaps matches TRBD2 (6 bases). CDR1 and CDR2 from the germline V gene are GTSNPN and SVGIG (reference sequence). The CDR3 is 12 residues long. The CDR3 loop is CARRSLAAEQFF. As DNA, the CDR3 is TGTGCCCGGAGGTCATTAGCGGCGGAGCAGTTCTTC.

The V gene is TRBV11-2, the J gene TRBJ2-7, with D possibly matching TRBD1 (7 bases). The CDR3 has 15 amino acids. Germline loops: CDR1 SGHAT, CDR2 FQNNGV. Trimming stripped 5 bases from V and 5 bases from J, with 19 bases between. For the CDR3, the DNA is TGTGCCAGCAGCGTCCAGGGGGGACAGTTCCACGAGCAGTACTTC. Its translation: CASSVQGGQFHEQYF.

The chain combines TRBV6-6 with TRBJ1-5; possible D gene TRBD1, 5 bases. Trimming shortened V by 0 bases and J by 0 bases, and 9 bases separated the two germline ends. This CDR3 contains 16 residues. Per the germline V gene, CDR1 is MNHNY and CDR2 is SVGAGI (reference sequence). The chain's CDR3 is CASSYSGADSNQPQHF. The CDR3, as DNA: TGTGCCAGCAGTTACTCTGGGGCGGATAGCAATCAGCCCCAGCATTTT.

The chain couples TRBV19 to TRBJ1-4; 7 positions agree with TRBD1. CDR1 and CDR2 (germline): LNHDA, SQIVND (reference sequence). Germline trimming cut 7 bases from V and 7 bases from J; bases unmatched to any gene: 9. CDR3 length: 14 amino acids. In DNA form, the CDR3 reads TGTGCCAGTAATTCGGGCGCAGGGGGTGAAAAACTGTTTTTT. It is translated as CASNSGAGGEKLFF.

This clone has just one count. This chain uses TRBV5-6 with TRBJ2-1; perhaps TRBD1 as D (5 bases). The CDR3 spans 14 residues. Trimming cost V 3 bases and J 10 bases, with 17 bases left between them. The germline V gene encodes CDR1 SGHDT and CDR2 YYEEEE. CDR3 nucleotide sequence: TGTGCCAGCAGCTCGATAGGGGCAGGGAACGAGCAGTTCTTC. Amino acid sequence: CASSSIGAGNEQFF.

The chain couples TRBV27 to TRBJ1-2; 10 bases match TRBD1. The CDR3 covers 18 residues. Trimming removed 2 bases from V and 4 bases from J; junction bases left unmatched: 13. The germline CDR1 and CDR2 sequences are MNHEY and SMNVEV (reference sequence). The CDR3 spells CASSLARDRGVGSYGYTF. CDR3 in DNA: TGTGCCAGCAGTTTAGCCCGGGACAGGGGCGTAGGTTCCTATGGCTACACCTTC.

The rearrangement uses TRBV18 and TRBJ2-3; either TRBD1 or TRBD2 may fit D (5 bases each). V was shortened by 6 bases and J by 0 bases, with 10 bases between the two germline ends. Germline lookup yields CDR1 KGHSH and CDR2 LQKENI. The CDR3 spans 14 residues. The CDR3 DNA follows: TGTGCCAGCTCCCGAGGGGTGAGCACAGATACGCAGTATTTT. Translation gives CASSRGVSTDTQYF.

The chain joins TRBV9 to TRBJ2-2, with D possibly being TRBD1 or TRBD2 (5 bases each). The CDR3 length is 14 residues. Trimming shortened V by 4 bases and J by 10 bases, and 17 bases separated the two germline ends. Germline assignment: CDR1 SGDLS and CDR2 YYNGEE. The CDR3 DNA reads as TGTGCCAGCAGCTTAGGGACCGCCCGCGAGGAGCTGTTTTTT. Translated: CASSLGTAREELFF.

The CDR3 sequence is CASSSRPGPNGYTF. CDR3 DNA: TGTGCCAGCAGCTCGCGCCCAGGACCGAATGGCTACACCTTC. The chain has TRBV7-2 and TRBJ1-2; D is undetermined. Germline CDR1 SGHTA, CDR2 FQGNSA. This CDR3 comprises 14 residues. V shed 4 bases and J shed 6 bases, with 15 bases lying between them.

This clone was found a few times. The chain uses TRBV28 and TRBJ1-3; D is perhaps TRBD1 (6 bases). V was cut by 6 bases and J by 0 bases, with 9 bases left in between. This CDR3 spans 14 amino acids. Germline CDR1 is MDHEN and CDR2 is SYDVKM. The CDR3 DNA reads TGTGCCAGCAGGGCGGGACACTCTGGAAACACCATATATTTT. It encodes CASRAGHSGNTIYF.

The chain carries TRBV25-1 and TRBJ1-2; 11 positions agree with TRBD1. The CDR3 spans 15 residues. The V and J ends lost 3 bases and 3 bases, in that order; junction bases with no gene match: 3. Germline-derived CDR1 and CDR2 are MGHDK and SYGVNS. The DNA for the CDR3 is TGTGCCAGCAGTGATGGGACAGGGGGGGACTATGGCTACACCTTC. Amino acid sequence: CASSDGTGGDYGYTF.

As DNA, the CDR3 is TGTGCCAGCAGCCCCGGCCACCGAGCCGGTTCACCCCTCCACTTT. As protein: CASSPGHRAGSPLHF. The V and J genes are TRBV5-6 and TRBJ1-6; D call uncertain. Germline values: CDR1 SGHDT, CDR2 YYEEEE. Trimming left V 4 bases short and J 9 bases short, with 17 bases between. This CDR3 spans 15 amino acids.

To note about this clone: An end of the junction differs from the germline gene, which may be a read error. In the same sample, other DNA sequences code for this CDR3. The chain uses TRBV11-2 and TRBJ2-3, with 7 bases that match TRBD1. Germline-derived CDR1 and CDR2 are SGHAT and FQNNGV. The CDR3 length is 14 residues. CDR3 nucleotides: TGTGCCAGCAGCCTAGACAGGGGCACAGATACGCAGTATTTT. It yields the protein CASSLDRGTDTQYF. Full variable domain (missing parts from reference TRBV11-2 and TRBJ2-3): EAGVAQSPRYKIIEKRQSVAFWCNPISGHATLYWYQQILGQGPKLLIQFQNNGVVDDSQLPKDRFSAERLKGVDSTLKIQPAKLEDSAVYLCASSLDRGTDTQYFGPGTRLTVL.